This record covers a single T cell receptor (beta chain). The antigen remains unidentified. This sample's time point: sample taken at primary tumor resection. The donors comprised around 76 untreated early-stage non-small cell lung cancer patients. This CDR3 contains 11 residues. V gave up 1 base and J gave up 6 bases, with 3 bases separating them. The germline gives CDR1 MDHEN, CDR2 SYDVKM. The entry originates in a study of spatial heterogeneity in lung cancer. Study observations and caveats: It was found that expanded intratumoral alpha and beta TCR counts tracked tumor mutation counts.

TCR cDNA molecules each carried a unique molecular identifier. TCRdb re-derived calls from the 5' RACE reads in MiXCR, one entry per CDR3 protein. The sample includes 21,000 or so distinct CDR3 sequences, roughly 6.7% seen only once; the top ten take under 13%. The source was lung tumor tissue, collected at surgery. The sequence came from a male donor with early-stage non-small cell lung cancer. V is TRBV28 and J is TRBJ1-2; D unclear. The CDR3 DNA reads TGTGCCAGCAGTTTATCTCATGGCTACACCTTC. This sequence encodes CASSLSHGYTF.